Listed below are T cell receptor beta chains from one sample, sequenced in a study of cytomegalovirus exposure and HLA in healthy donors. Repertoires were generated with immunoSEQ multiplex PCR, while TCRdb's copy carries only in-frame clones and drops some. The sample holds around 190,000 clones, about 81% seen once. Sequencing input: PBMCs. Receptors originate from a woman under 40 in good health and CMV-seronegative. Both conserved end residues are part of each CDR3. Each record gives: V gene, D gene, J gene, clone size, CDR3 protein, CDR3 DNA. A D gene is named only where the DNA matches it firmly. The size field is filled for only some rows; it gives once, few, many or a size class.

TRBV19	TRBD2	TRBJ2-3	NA	CASSISSGASTDTQYF	TGTGCCAGTAGTATTTCTAGCGGGGCTAGCACAGATACGCAGTATTTT
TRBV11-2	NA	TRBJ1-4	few	CASSRSQGGTNEKLFF	TGTGCCAGCAGCCGATCACAGGGTGGCACTAATGAAAAACTGTTTTTT
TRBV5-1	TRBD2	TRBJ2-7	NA	CASSLVRLAGDEQYF	TGCGCCAGCAGCTTGGTTCGACTAGCGGGAGACGAGCAGTACTTC
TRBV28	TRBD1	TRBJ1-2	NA	CASSSGDRVYGYTF	TGTGCCAGCAGCTCAGGGGACAGGGTATATGGCTACACCTTC
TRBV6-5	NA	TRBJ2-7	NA	CASSKPTGEQYF	TGTGCCAGCAGTAAACCGACAGGCGAGCAGTACTTC
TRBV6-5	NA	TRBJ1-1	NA	CASSYSGGYYTEAFF	TGTGCCAGCAGTTACTCGGGAGGATACTACACTGAAGCTTTCTTT
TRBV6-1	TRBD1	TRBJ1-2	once	CASSEMWDSNYGYTF	TGTGCCAGCAGTGAGATGTGGGACAGTAACTATGGCTACACCTTC
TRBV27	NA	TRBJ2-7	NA	CASSLRQGYGEQYF	TGTGCCAGCAGTTTAAGGCAGGGGTACGGAGAGCAGTACTTC
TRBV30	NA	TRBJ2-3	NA	CAWRWGGRAVTDTQYF	TGTGCCTGGAGATGGGGCGGCAGGGCGGTGACAGATACGCAGTATTTT
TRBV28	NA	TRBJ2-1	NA	CASSLEARVNEQFF	TGTGCCAGCAGTTTAGAGGCCAGGGTCAATGAGCAGTTCTTC
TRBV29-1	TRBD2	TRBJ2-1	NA	CSVVPSGVSYNEQFF	TGCAGCGTTGTACCTAGCGGGGTATCCTACAATGAGCAGTTCTTC
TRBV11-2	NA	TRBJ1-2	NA	CASSPEDRYTF	TGTGCCAGCAGCCCAGAGGATCGCTACACCTTC
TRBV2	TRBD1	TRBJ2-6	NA	CASRPGQGAFGANVLTF	TGTGCCAGCAGACCGGGACAGGGGGCTTTCGGGGCCAACGTCCTGACTTTC
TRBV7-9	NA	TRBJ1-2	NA	CASSGQSVLGYTF	TGTGCCAGCAGTGGACAGTCCGTTCTTGGCTACACCTTC
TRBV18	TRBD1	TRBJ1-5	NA	CASSPGQGINQPQHF	TGTGCCAGCTCACCGGGACAGGGGATAAATCAGCCCCAGCATTTT
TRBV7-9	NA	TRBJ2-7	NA	CASSLGGREQYF	TGTGCCAGCAGCTTGGGGGGGCGCGAGCAGTACTTC
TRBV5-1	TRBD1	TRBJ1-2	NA	CASSWGDSSNYGYTF	TGCGCCAGCAGCTGGGGGGACAGTTCTAACTATGGCTACACCTTC
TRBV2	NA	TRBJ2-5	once	CASSGVQETQYF	TGTGCCAGCAGTGGAGTCCAAGAGACCCAGTACTTC
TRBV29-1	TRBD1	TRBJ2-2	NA	CSALTGQRGTGELFF	TGCAGCGCGCTGACAGGGCAAAGAGGAACCGGGGAGCTGTTTTTT
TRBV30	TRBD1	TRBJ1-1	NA	CAWTTTGTGRSEAFF	TGTGCCTGGACCACAACCGGGACAGGGAGGTCTGAAGCTTTCTTT
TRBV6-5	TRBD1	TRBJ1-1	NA	CASSLDRMNTEAFF	TGTGCCAGCAGTTTGGACAGGATGAACACTGAAGCTTTCTTT
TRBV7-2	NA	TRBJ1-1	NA	CASSLSGPTKTVF	TGTGCCAGCAGCTTATCAGGCCCCACCAAGACAGTATTT
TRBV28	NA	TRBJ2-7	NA	CASTTAGGALYEQYF	TGTGCCAGCACCACGGCTGGGGGGGCCCTTTACGAGCAGTACTTC
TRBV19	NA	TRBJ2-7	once	CASSFHRDEQYF	TGTGCCAGTAGTTTTCATCGGGACGAGCAGTACTTC
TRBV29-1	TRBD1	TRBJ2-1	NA	CSVNHRDRVGGNEQFF	TGCAGCGTTAACCACCGGGACAGGGTGGGGGGCAATGAGCAGTTCTTC
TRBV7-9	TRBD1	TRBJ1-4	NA	CASSVRQGGGEKLFF	TGTGCCAGCAGCGTACGACAGGGGGGAGGAGAAAAACTGTTTTTT
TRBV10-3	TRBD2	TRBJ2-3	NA	CAISESALAGSDTQYF	TGTGCCATCAGTGAGTCGGCCCTAGCGGGGTCTGATACGCAGTATTTT
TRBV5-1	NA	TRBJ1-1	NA	CASSLQGPNTEAFF	TGCGCCAGCAGCTTGCAGGGTCCGAACACTGAAGCTTTCTTT
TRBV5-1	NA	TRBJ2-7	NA	CASSLGEGEQYF	TGCGCCAGCAGCTTGGGAGAGGGTGAGCAGTACTTC
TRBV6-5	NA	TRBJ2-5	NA	CASSPPTYQGETQYF	TGTGCCAGCAGTCCTCCAACATACCAGGGAGAGACCCAGTACTTC
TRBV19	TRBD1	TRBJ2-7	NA	CASNGMDRLGEQYF	TGTGCCAGTAACGGCATGGACAGGCTGGGCGAGCAGTACTTC
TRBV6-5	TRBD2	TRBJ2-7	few	CASSTSGRGNEQYF	TGTGCCAGCAGTACGAGCGGGAGGGGTAACGAGCAGTACTTC
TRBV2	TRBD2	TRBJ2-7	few	CASSALAGGPSYEQYF	TGTGCCAGCAGTGCTCTAGCGGGGGGGCCTTCCTACGAGCAGTACTTC
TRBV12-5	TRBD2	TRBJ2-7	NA	CASVYPGLAGAGSSYEQYF	TGTGCTAGTGTCTATCCGGGACTAGCGGGGGCCGGGAGCTCCTACGAGCAGTACTTC
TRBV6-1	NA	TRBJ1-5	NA	CASRQVNNQPQHF	TGTGCCAGCAGGCAGGTCAACAATCAGCCCCAGCATTTT
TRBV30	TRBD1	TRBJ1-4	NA	CACSVGGALNEKLFF	TGTGCCTGTTCGGTAGGGGGCGCATTAAATGAAAAACTGTTTTTT
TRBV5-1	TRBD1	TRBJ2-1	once	CASSKDRGHNEQFF	TGCGCCAGCAGCAAGGACAGGGGGCATAATGAGCAGTTCTTC
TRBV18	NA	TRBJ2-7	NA	CASSPISSSSYEQYF	TGTGCCAGCTCACCAATTAGCTCCAGCTCCTACGAGCAGTACTTC
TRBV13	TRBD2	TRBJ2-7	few	CASSRPGAGGREQYF	TGTGCCAGCAGCCGCCCCGGGGCGGGAGGGAGGGAGCAGTACTTC
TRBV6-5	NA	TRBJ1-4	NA	CASSYSIARVGEKLFF	TGTGCCAGCAGTTACTCGATAGCCAGGGTGGGCGAAAAACTGTTTTTT
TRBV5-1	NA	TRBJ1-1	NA	CASSLLPIGGSGTEAFF	TGCGCCAGCAGCTTGCTCCCAATCGGAGGGAGCGGCACTGAAGCTTTCTTT